These T cell receptor beta chains were read from a single sample in a study of PD-1 blockade in classical Hodgkin lymphoma. Profiling relied on immunoSEQ multiplex PCR, and the TCRdb table lists in-frame clones only, not all of them. Here the sample spans about 64,000 clones, roughly nine tenths being singletons. The sample here was peripheral blood mononuclear cells (PBMCs), taken before the fourth cycle of nivolumab. Source of these receptors: a human donor with classical Hodgkin lymphoma. Both conserved end residues are part of each CDR3. D genes are given only for firm matches. Clone size appears in some rows only: once, few, many, or a class for an expanded clone.

V	size	J	D	DNA	CDR3
TRBV5-1	NA	TRBJ1-2	NA	TGCGCCAGCAGCTTTCAAGTGAGTGATAGGGCGTTCGACTATGGCTACACCTTC	CASSFQVSDRAFDYGYTF
TRBV29-1	NA	TRBJ1-1	NA	TGCAGCGTTGAATTCGGGACTGAAGCTTTCTTT	CSVEFGTEAFF
TRBV19	NA	TRBJ2-7	NA	TGTGCCAGTATAAACATGCCCCAACCCCACTACGAGCAGTACTTC	CASINMPQPHYEQYF
TRBV5-4	NA	TRBJ1-4	NA	TGTGCCAGCAGCCCGGGGTCCAGTATTAATGAAAAACTGTTTTTT	CASSPGSSINEKLFF
TRBV6-1	NA	TRBJ2-1	NA	TGTGCCAGCAGTGCTGCACAGAACTACAATGAGCAGTTCTTC	CASSAAQNYNEQFF
TRBV19	once	TRBJ2-5	NA	TGTGCCAGTAGTAATAGGGGTCGAGAGACCCAGTACTTC	CASSNRGRETQYF
TRBV30	few	TRBJ1-2	NA	TGTGCCTGGAGTTCAAACTTGGGCGGCTACACCTTC	CAWSSNLGGYTF
TRBV6-5	NA	TRBJ2-2	NA	TGTGCCAGCAGTTACCTCGGGGAGCTGTTTTTT	CASSYLGELFF
TRBV27	NA	TRBJ1-2	NA	TGTGCCAGCAGTTCAAAGGGACGGAACTATGGCTACACCTTC	CASSSKGRNYGYTF
TRBV29-1	NA	TRBJ1-3	TRBD1	TGCAGCGTCTCGACAGGGAGCTCTGGAAACACCATATATTTT	CSVSTGSSGNTIYF
TRBV12-5	once	TRBJ2-7	NA	TGTGCTAGTGGTTTAGGGACTGCAAATTACGAGCAGTACTTC	CASGLGTANYEQYF
TRBV7-9	few	TRBJ2-1	NA	TGTGCGAGCGGGCCGGGTTACAATGAGCAGTTCTTC	CASGPGYNEQFF
TRBV10-1	NA	TRBJ2-3	TRBD1	TGCGCCAGCAGTGAGACAGGGGGCCGTTTATTGGATACGCAGTATTTT	CASSETGGRLLDTQYF
TRBV28	NA	TRBJ1-1	NA	TGTGCCAGCAGCCGCGGGGCTGAAGCTTTCTTT	CASSRGAEAFF
TRBV29-1	NA	TRBJ2-4	NA	TGCAGCGTTTCTGGGGGGACCAAAAACATTCAGTACTTC	CSVSGGTKNIQYF
TRBV6-6	NA	TRBJ1-5	TRBD1	TGTGCCAGCAGTTACTCAAATCGACAGGGAGGACAGCCCCAGCATTTT	CASSYSNRQGGQPQHF
TRBV25-1	few	TRBJ1-1	NA	TGTGCCAGCACATGGGGAGTGGAGGCTTTCTTT	CASTWGVEAFF
TRBV5-5	NA	TRBJ2-7	NA	TGTGCCAGCAGCAAACAGGACTCCTACGAGCAGTACTTC	CASSKQDSYEQYF
TRBV6-5	NA	TRBJ1-2	NA	TGTGCCAGCAGTCGGGAGGATAGCGGCTACACCTTC	CASSREDSGYTF
TRBV10-1	NA	TRBJ1-1	NA	TGCGCCAGCTTAAGTACCAGGGGATGGACTGAAGCTTTCTTT	CASLSTRGWTEAFF
TRBV2	NA	TRBJ2-7	NA	TGTGCCAGCAGTGAAGTGGGGGGCCGGTACGAGCAGTACTTC	CASSEVGGRYEQYF
TRBV7-9	NA	TRBJ2-3	TRBD2	TGTGCCAGCAGCTCCCGGACTAGCGGGGGTGTAGATACGCAGTATTTT	CASSSRTSGGVDTQYF
TRBV7-9	NA	TRBJ1-3	TRBD1	TGTGCCAGCAGCCCCCTAGCAGGGGGATACACCATATATTTT	CASSPLAGGYTIYF
TRBV5-1	NA	TRBJ1-5	NA	TGCGCCAGCAGCTTGGGTGGGGATCAGCCCCAGCATTTT	CASSLGGDQPQHF
TRBV5-4	NA	TRBJ2-1	TRBD1	TGTGCCAGCAGCCATGAAGCTGGGACAGAAAGTTACAATGAGCAGTTCTTC	CASSHEAGTESYNEQFF
TRBV6-6	NA	TRBJ2-3	TRBD1	TGTGCCAGCAGTTACGGACAGGGGGCAGATACGCAGTATTTT	CASSYGQGADTQYF
TRBV6-1	once	TRBJ1-1	NA	TGTGCCAGCAGTGAAGCGGCACAGACCATGAACACTGAAGCTTTCTTT	CASSEAAQTMNTEAFF
TRBV5-1	NA	TRBJ2-7	TRBD1	TGCGCCAGCAGCCGCGGGACAGGGGGCCTCGAGCAGTACTTC	CASSRGTGGLEQYF
TRBV14	NA	TRBJ1-2	NA	TGTGCCAGCAGCCAAGGGACATTCTATGGCTACACCTTC	CASSQGTFYGYTF
TRBV7-3	NA	TRBJ2-2	TRBD2	TGTGCCAGCAGCTCGGTTAGCGGGGGAACCGGGGAGCTGTTTTTT	CASSSVSGGTGELFF
TRBV7-9	NA	TRBJ2-3	TRBD1	TGTGCCAGCAGCTGGGGACAAAGGGGGCTCGGTTACACAGATACGCAGTATTTT	CASSWGQRGLGYTDTQYF
TRBV7-9	NA	TRBJ2-5	NA	TGTGCCAGCAGGTCCCCGGGGGCATGGGAGACCCAGTACTTC	CASRSPGAWETQYF
TRBV4-2	NA	TRBJ1-2	NA	TGTGCCAGCAGCCCATCAGGGAAAGCATCAAAATCCTTTTATGGCTACACCTTC	CASSPSGKASKSFYGYTF
TRBV6-1	NA	TRBJ1-2	NA	TGTGCCAGCAGTGAACGTGCCATTGTCCGCGCCCCCCTTAATGGCTACACCTTC	CASSERAIVRAPLNGYTF
TRBV2	NA	TRBJ1-1	NA	TGTGCCAGCGTCTGGGGCACTGAAGCTTTCTTT	CASVWGTEAFF
TRBV29-1	few	TRBJ1-1	NA	TGCAGCGTCACAGCAGGCGCAATGAACACTGAAGCTTTCTTT	CSVTAGAMNTEAFF
TRBV6-6	NA	TRBJ1-5	TRBD1	TGTGCCATCAAAGCCGGGACAGGGAATCAGCCCCAGCATTTT	CAIKAGTGNQPQHF
TRBV6-5	NA	TRBJ1-5	NA	TGTGCCAGCAGTTCGGCGGGGGGAAAGGGCAATCAGCCCCAGCATTTT	CASSSAGGKGNQPQHF
TRBV14	few	TRBJ2-5	NA	TGTGCCAGCAGCCAGTCGTTCCAGGGAGGAAGGGGGACCCAGTACTTC	CASSQSFQGGRGTQYF
TRBV29-1	NA	TRBJ2-1	NA	TGCAGCGTTGCTGGGGTTGGCAATGAGCAGTTCTTC	CSVAGVGNEQFF
TRBV9	NA	TRBJ2-1	NA	TGTGCCAGCAGCCCCCAACGGCGGCAGATCATGTACGATGAGCAGTTCTTC	CASSPQRRQIMYDEQFF
TRBV18	few	TRBJ1-1	TRBD1	TGTGCCAGCTCACCACCAGGGGGCTCAGGGGAAGCTTTCTTT	CASSPPGGSGEAFF
TRBV13	NA	TRBJ2-1	NA	TGTGCCAGCAGCCCCCGGCTGGGGGCCGACCAGTTCTTC	CASSPRLGADQFF
TRBV6-1	NA	TRBJ2-3	NA	TGTGCCAGCAGTGAAACCACACCGTTTGGCACAAATACGCAGTATTTT	CASSETTPFGTNTQYF
TRBV5-1	NA	TRBJ2-1	TRBD1	TGCGCCAGCAGCTTGGGGATTGGACAGGCTGGAGAGCAGTTCTTC	CASSLGIGQAGEQFF
TRBV19	NA	TRBJ2-2	NA	TGTGCCAGTATAGCAGGGTGGAACACCGGGGAGCTGTTTTTT	CASIAGWNTGELFF
TRBV6-1	NA	TRBJ2-7	NA	TGTGCCAGCAGTGAAATTCCCCCTGAACAATACGAGCAGTACTTC	CASSEIPPEQYEQYF
TRBV18	NA	TRBJ1-4	NA	TGTGCCAGCTCACCTCGGGGTGAAGGTGAAAAACTGTTTTTT	CASSPRGEGEKLFF
TRBV5-6	NA	TRBJ1-2	NA	TGTGCCAGCAGAGTATGGGGGGCAGGGGCTGGCTACACCTTC	CASRVWGAGAGYTF
TRBV12-5	NA	TRBJ1-5	NA	TGTGCTAGTGGTCCTCAGGACTCTACCAATCAGCCCCAGCATTTT	CASGPQDSTNQPQHF
TRBV4-2	once	TRBJ1-3	NA	TGTGCCAGCAGCCAAGAAGGAATAGACGAGGACAACACCATATATTTT	CASSQEGIDEDNTIYF
TRBV5-1	NA	TRBJ1-4	TRBD1	TGCGCCAGCAGCGATGCCGACAGGGGAGATGAAAAACTGTTTTTT	CASSDADRGDEKLFF
TRBV7-9	NA	TRBJ1-1	NA	TGTGCCAGCAGCCGAGGGGAGAACACTGAAGCTTTCTTT	CASSRGENTEAFF